These 6 T cell receptor beta chains were sequenced from one sample in a study of T cells in localized non-small cell lung cancer. Profiling relied on immunoSEQ multiplex PCR, and the TCRdb table lists in-frame clones only, not all of them. The sample lists tens of thousands of clones, roughly 89% occurring once. Sample: peripheral blood, taken before any cancer treatment. The receptors stem from a woman aged 40 to 75 with stage I lung adenocarcinoma.

The chain employs TRBV6-1 and TRBJ1-2; TRBD1 aligns across 9 bases. V lost 6 bases to trimming and J lost 6 bases; unmatched junction nucleotides: 5. Germline CDR1 and CDR2: MNHNS and SASEGT. There are 13 residues in the CDR3. CDR3 in DNA: TGTGCCAGCAGGGGATGGGACAGGGATGGCTACACCTTC. It encodes CASRGWDRDGYTF.

This chain joins TRBV6-6 and TRBJ1-4; D is perhaps TRBD1 (5 bases). Trimming removed 6 bases at V and 4 bases at J, with 18 bases between. Germline CDR1 and CDR2: MNHNY and SVGAGI (reference sequence). There are 16 residues in the CDR3. The CDR3 is CASRRGSDPFNEKLFF. CDR3 DNA sequence: TGTGCCAGCAGAAGGGGCAGCGATCCTTTTAATGAAAAACTGTTTTTT.

This rearrangement joins TRBV6-5 to TRBJ1-3, with D possibly matching TRBD1 (6 bases). The CDR3 has 13 amino acids. Trimming pared 5 bases from V and 6 bases from J, leaving 11 bases between. The germline CDR1 and CDR2 sequences are MNHEY and SVGAGI. This CDR3 reads CASSPGTLNTIYF. Here the CDR3 DNA reads TGTGCCAGCAGTCCCGGGACATTAAACACCATATATTTT.

The sample holds many counts of this clone. The rearrangement joins TRBV6-6 to TRBJ1-2; 7 nucleotides align to TRBD1. Germline CDR1 and CDR2: MNHNY and SVGAGI (reference sequence). The CDR3 length is 13 residues. Germline trimming cut 4 bases from V and 2 bases from J; bases unmatched to any gene: 1. The DNA of the CDR3 is TGTGCCAGCAGTTTGACAGGGAACTATGGCTACACCTTC. Translation: CASSLTGNYGYTF.

The chain employs TRBV27 and TRBJ2-5; 8 nucleotides line up with TRBD2. This CDR3 spans 16 amino acids. From germline, CDR1 is MNHEY and CDR2 SMNVEV (reference sequence). V shed 5 bases, J shed 5 bases, and the junction held 13 bases outside the gene matches. The CDR3, as DNA: TGTGCCAGCAGTATTTCTAGCGGGCTGGGTATGGAGACCCAGTACTTC. Amino acid sequence: CASSISSGLGMETQYF.

The chain links TRBV7-2 to TRBJ1-2; 8 bases align to TRBD1. The V segment lost 5 bases and the J segment 4 bases; nucleotides outside the gene matches: 9. Per the germline V gene, CDR1 is SGHTA and CDR2 is FQGNSA. The CDR3 covers 15 residues. The CDR3 loop reads CASSNAAGGIYGYTF. CDR3 nucleotide sequence: TGTGCCAGCAGCAATGCGGCAGGGGGCATCTATGGCTACACCTTC.